These T cell receptor beta chains were read from a single sample in a study of Ad26.COV2.S vaccination and SARS-CoV-2 variants. Clones were read by immunoSEQ multiplex PCR, and TCRdb kept only the in-frame ones, dropping some. The sample contains about 440,000 clones, roughly 87% of which appear only once. The sequencing used peripheral blood, collected in a trial of Ad26.COV2.S vaccine versus placebo. Receptors were obtained from a person aged 18-60 years who received the Ad26.COV2.S COVID-19 vaccine or a placebo. Each CDR3 is given with its conserved first and last residue. D genes are given only for firm matches. The size of a clone is reported for some rows only, either as once, few or many, or as a class for expanded clones.

D gene: TRBD1
clone size: -
J gene: TRBJ2-7
V gene: TRBV28
CDR3 DNA: TGTGCCAGCAGTTACAGGGGGCCCTCCTACGAGCAGTACTTC
CDR3 protein: CASSYRGPSYEQYF

D gene: TRBD1
clone size: -
J gene: TRBJ1-2
V gene: TRBV4-3
CDR3 DNA: TGCGCCAGCAGCCGGGACAGTAACTATGGCTACACCTTC
CDR3 protein: CASSRDSNYGYTF

D gene: -
clone size: -
J gene: TRBJ2-5
V gene: TRBV11-3
CDR3 DNA: TGTGCCAGCAGTTTAAGACAAGGAGAGACCCAGTACTTC
CDR3 protein: CASSLRQGETQYF

D gene: -
clone size: -
J gene: TRBJ2-7
V gene: TRBV3-1/TRBV3-2
CDR3 DNA: TGTGCCAGCAGCAAAACCGTCGGGGTAGGAGGTAGCTCCTACGAGCAGTACTTC
CDR3 protein: CASSKTVGVGGSSYEQYF

D gene: -
clone size: -
J gene: TRBJ1-5
V gene: TRBV27
CDR3 DNA: TGTGCCAGCAGCCCAGACGGGGATCAGCCCCAGCATTTT
CDR3 protein: CASSPDGDQPQHF

D gene: -
clone size: -
J gene: TRBJ2-2
V gene: TRBV5-4
CDR3 DNA: TGTGCCAGCAGCCGTTGGGGGGTCCCCCCCGGGGAGCTGTTTTTT
CDR3 protein: CASSRWGVPPGELFF

D gene: -
clone size: -
J gene: TRBJ2-1
V gene: TRBV7-2
CDR3 DNA: TGTGCCAGCAGCTTATCGCTAGCCCTGGGAGACAATGAGCAGTTCTTC
CDR3 protein: CASSLSLALGDNEQFF

D gene: -
clone size: -
J gene: TRBJ1-2
V gene: TRBV7-2
CDR3 DNA: TGTGCCAGCACCGTCGGGGCCCTATTTTCTGGCTACACCTTC
CDR3 protein: CASTVGALFSGYTF

D gene: -
clone size: -
J gene: TRBJ1-2
V gene: TRBV4-3
CDR3 DNA: TGCGCCAGCAGCCAAATATTAGGGGACTATGGCTACACCTTC
CDR3 protein: CASSQILGDYGYTF

D gene: -
clone size: -
J gene: TRBJ1-5
V gene: TRBV30
CDR3 DNA: TGTGCCTGGAGGACGGCAGGGGATCAGCCCCAGCATTTT
CDR3 protein: CAWRTAGDQPQHF

D gene: -
clone size: once
J gene: TRBJ2-7
V gene: TRBV28
CDR3 DNA: TGTGCCAGCAGAGCCACCCGGGGCGAGCAGTACTTC
CDR3 protein: CASRATRGEQYF

D gene: -
clone size: -
J gene: TRBJ2-7
V gene: TRBV7-8
CDR3 DNA: TGTGCCAGCAGCCACACAGGAGGAGGGCCCTCCTACGAGCAGTACTTC
CDR3 protein: CASSHTGGGPSYEQYF

D gene: -
clone size: -
J gene: TRBJ2-2
V gene: TRBV7-2
CDR3 DNA: TGTGCCAGCAGTCCCGGGACACGGAACACCGGGGAGCTGTTTTTT
CDR3 protein: CASSPGTRNTGELFF